The 12 T cell receptor beta chains in this list originate from one sample, sequenced in a study of cytomegalovirus exposure and HLA in healthy donors. Assay used: immunoSEQ multiplex PCR; TCRdb lists only in-frame clones, some missing. The table lists 250,000 to 350,000 clones, roughly 87% of them singletons. The sequencing input was PBMCs. The receptors were sampled from a woman in her twenties or thirties in good health and CMV-seropositive.

The table lists this clone with a count of one. The CDR3 region is CAWSVVQVGDEQYF. DNA of the CDR3: TGTGCCTGGAGTGTAGTTCAGGTTGGGGACGAGCAGTACTTC. The rearrangement joins TRBV30 to TRBJ2-7, with unresolved D. CDR3 size: 14 residues. V lost 0 bases, J lost 5 bases, and 14 bases lay in between. The germline CDR1 and CDR2 sequences are GTSNPN and SVGIG (reference sequence).

This chain joins TRBV13 and TRBJ1-3, with D hard to call. There are 15 residues in the CDR3. Trimming pared 1 base from V and 4 bases from J, leaving 11 bases between. Looked up from germline, CDR1 is PRHDT and CDR2 is FYEKMQ (reference sequence). CDR3 loop: CASSLVGVGGNTIYF. CDR3 sequence (DNA): TGTGCCAGCAGCTTAGTCGGGGTCGGAGGAAACACCATATATTTT.

As regards this clone: The same CDR3 is also encoded by other DNA sequences in this sample. The V gene is TRBV5-1, the J gene TRBJ2-7, with D unresolved. The germline V and J ends were trimmed by 0 bases and 0 bases, with 7 bases remaining between them. This CDR3 spans 14 amino acids. CDR1 and CDR2 from the germline V gene are SGHRS and YFSETQ. The CDR3 loop is CASSLGQVSYEQYF. The CDR3 DNA reads TGCGCCAGCAGCTTGGGCCAGGTCTCCTACGAGCAGTACTTC.

The chain uses TRBV30 and TRBJ2-2, with a tentative D call TRBD1 (5 bases). Trimming left V 5 bases short and J 4 bases short, with 14 bases between. The CDR3 consists of 14 residues. CDR1 and CDR2 from the germline V gene are GTSNPN and SVGIG (reference sequence). The DNA of the CDR3 is TGTGCCTGGGCCCAAAGGGGCGCCACCGGGGAGCTGTTTTTT. Protein sequence: CAWAQRGATGELFF.

This chain links TRBV9 with TRBJ2-1, with D maybe TRBD1 (6 bases). This CDR3 contains 15 residues. V lost 0 bases to trimming and J lost 3 bases, with 10 bases between them. CDR1 is SGDLS, CDR2 YYNGEE, per germline. This chain's CDR3 is CASSVGAGVYNEQFF. The DNA for the CDR3 is TGTGCCAGCAGCGTAGGGGCAGGGGTCTACAATGAGCAGTTCTTC.

This chain uses TRBV6-1 with TRBJ2-5, with D uncertain. There are 14 residues in the CDR3. Germline V lookup: CDR1 MNHNS, CDR2 SASEGT. V dropped 5 bases and J dropped 4 bases, with 14 bases sitting between them. Written as DNA, the CDR3 is TGTGCCAGCAGTTCTCGGGCTTCAGGAGAGACCCAGTACTTC. Amino acids: CASSSRASGETQYF.

This chain connects TRBV27 to TRBJ2-7, with 10 bases fitting TRBD2. Germline CDR1 and CDR2: MNHEY and SMNVEV (reference sequence). Trimming at V came to 4 bases and at J to 2 bases, leaving 8 bases not matched to a gene. The CDR3 is made up of 16 amino acids. DNA for the CDR3: TGTGCCAGCAGTTCCCCCCTAGCGGGAGTAACCTACGAGCAGTACTTC. Its translation is CASSSPLAGVTYEQYF.

The V gene is TRBV18, the J gene TRBJ1-2; 9 bases agree with TRBD1. J was trimmed by 2 bases and V by 7 bases; bases with no gene match: 5. The CDR3 consists of 14 residues. Germline V lookup: CDR1 KGHSH, CDR2 LQKENI. CDR3 sequence: CASFGTGLNYGYTF. For the CDR3, the DNA is TGTGCCAGCTTCGGGACAGGGTTGAACTATGGCTACACCTTC.

The CDR3 DNA reads as TGCGCCAGCAGCTTGGGGGGGAAGTACGAGCAGTACTTC. Translation gives CASSLGGKYEQYF. This sequence joins TRBV5-1 and TRBJ2-7, with D perhaps TRBD1 or TRBD2 (5 bases each). The V gene lost 0 bases and the J gene lost 4 bases, with 8 bases spanning the gap. Germline values: CDR1 SGHRS, CDR2 YFSETQ. The CDR3 totals 13 residues.

The V gene is TRBV4-2, the J gene TRBJ1-2; 11 bases align to TRBD1. Germline V gives CDR1 LGHNA, CDR2 YNFKEQ. J lost 7 bases, V lost 0 bases, and 4 bases had no gene match. CDR3 length: 15 amino acids. The CDR3 DNA reads as TGTGCCAGCAGCCAAGATAAAGGACAGGGGGCTGGCTACACCTTC. This translates into CASSQDKGQGAGYTF.

This chain links TRBV5-1 with TRBJ2-7; D is possibly TRBD2 (6 bases). V shed 4 bases and J shed 1 base, with 12 bases lying between them. CDR3 length equals 14 residues. CDR1 and CDR2 from the germline V gene are SGHRS and YFSETQ. The CDR3, as DNA: TGCGCCAGCAGCCCGGACTACAGATCCTACGAGCAGTACTTC. Translating gives CASSPDYRSYEQYF.

This chain connects TRBV15 to TRBJ2-1; D is unresolved. The CDR3 consists of 12 residues. V was clipped by 0 bases and J by 12 bases, with 9 bases between them. Germline lookup yields CDR1 LNHNV and CDR2 YYDKDF (reference sequence). The chain's CDR3 is CATSRDQGVQFF. CDR3 nucleotides: TGTGCCACCAGCAGAGATCAAGGTGTGCAGTTCTTC.